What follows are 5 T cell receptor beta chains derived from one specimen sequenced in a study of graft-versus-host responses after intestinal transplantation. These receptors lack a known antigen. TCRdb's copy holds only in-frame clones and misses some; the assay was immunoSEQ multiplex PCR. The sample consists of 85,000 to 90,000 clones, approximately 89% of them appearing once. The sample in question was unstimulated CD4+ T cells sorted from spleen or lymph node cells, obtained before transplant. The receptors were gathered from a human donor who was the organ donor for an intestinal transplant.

The CDR3 reads CASSLVPTGNYGYTF. The CDR3 coding sequence is TGTGCCAGCAGCTTGGTCCCGACAGGGAACTATGGCTACACCTTC. The chain has TRBV5-5 and TRBJ1-2, with 7 bases that match TRBD1. Trimming removed 0 bases from V and 2 bases from J; junction bases left unmatched: 4. Germline values: CDR1 SGHKS, CDR2 YYEKEE (reference sequence). The CDR3 is 15 amino acids.

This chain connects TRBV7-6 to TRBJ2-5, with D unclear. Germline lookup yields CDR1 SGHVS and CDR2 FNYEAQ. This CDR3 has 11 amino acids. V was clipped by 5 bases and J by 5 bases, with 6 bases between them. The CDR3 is CASSIEETQYF. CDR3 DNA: TGTGCCAGCAGCATCGAGGAGACCCAGTACTTC.

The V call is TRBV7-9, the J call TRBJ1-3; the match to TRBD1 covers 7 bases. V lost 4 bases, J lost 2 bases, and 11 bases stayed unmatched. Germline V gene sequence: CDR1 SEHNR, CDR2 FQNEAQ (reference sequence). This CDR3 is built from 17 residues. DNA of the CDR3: TGTGCCAGCAGCTCACGAGATCCGGGACAGACTGGAAACACCATATATTTT. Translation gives CASSSRDPGQTGNTIYF.

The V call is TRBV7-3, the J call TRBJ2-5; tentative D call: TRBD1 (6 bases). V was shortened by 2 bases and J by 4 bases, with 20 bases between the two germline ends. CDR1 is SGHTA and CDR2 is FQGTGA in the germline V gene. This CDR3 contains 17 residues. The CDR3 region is CASSLVPLRGWGETQYF. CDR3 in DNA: TGTGCCAGCAGCTTAGTCCCTCTCAGGGGATGGGGAGAGACCCAGTACTTC.

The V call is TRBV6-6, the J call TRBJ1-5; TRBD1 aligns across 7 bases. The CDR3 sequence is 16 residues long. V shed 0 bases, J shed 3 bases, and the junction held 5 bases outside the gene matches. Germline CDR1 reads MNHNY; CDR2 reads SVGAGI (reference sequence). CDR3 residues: CASSYSGQGVNQPQHF. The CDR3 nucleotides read TGTGCCAGCAGTTACTCAGGTCAGGGGGTCAATCAGCCCCAGCATTTT.